This is a list of T cell receptor beta chains from one sample in a study of CD8+CD57+ T cells in acquired aplastic anemia. TCRdb fed the reads into MiXCR, producing one record per CDR3 protein. Among 150,000 to 200,000 distinct CDR3 sequences listed, over 40% were seen once. Sequencing was done on a sample of sorted CD4+, CD8+, or CD8+CD57+ T cells (not recorded which) from PBMCs. All receptors derive from a human donor with aplastic anemia. The CDR3 runs from the conserved cysteine through the conserved F or W. A D gene is named only where the DNA matches it firmly. For some rows the clone size is stated as once, few or many, or as a class when expanded; others skip it.

V	size	D	J	CDR3	DNA
TRBV6-1	many	-	TRBJ1-2	CASTLLPTRLANYGYTF	TGTGCCAGCACCCTCCTCCCCACGCGGCTAGCTAACTATGGCTACACCTTC
TRBV19	-	-	TRBJ2-3	CASSLYSGDTQYF	TGTGCCAGTAGTCTATACTCAGGGGATACGCAGTATTTT
TRBV20-1	-	-	TRBJ2-7	CSARAPRQAYEQYF	TGCAGTGCTAGAGCCCCTCGACAGGCCTACGAGCAGTACTTC
TRBV10-3	-	TRBD2	TRBJ2-7	CAINGASGRHYEQYF	TGTGCCATCAACGGTGCTAGCGGGAGGCATTACGAGCAGTACTTC
TRBV7-3	-	-	TRBJ2-1	CASSSRGEQFF	TGTGCCAGCAGCTCTAGGGGTGAGCAGTTCTTC
TRBV5-1	many	TRBD1	TRBJ1-2	CASSLRTGPNYGYTF	TGCGCCAGCAGCCTAAGGACAGGGCCAAACTATGGCTACACCTTC
TRBV20-1	-	-	TRBJ2-7	CSGRLIYEQYF	TGCAGTGGGAGGCTTATCTACGAGCAGTACTTC
TRBV20-1	-	TRBD2	TRBJ2-1	CSARTSGGSYNEQFF	TGCAGTGCTAGAACTTCGGGGGGTTCTTACAATGAGCAGTTCTTC
TRBV5-1	many	-	TRBJ2-1	CASSREGGEQFF	TGCGCCAGCAGCAGGGAAGGGGGTGAGCAGTTCTTC
TRBV10-3	many	-	TRBJ2-1	CATGISDGEQFF	TGTGCCACCGGAATAAGTGACGGTGAGCAGTTCTTC
TRBV29-1	-	TRBD1	TRBJ1-2	CSDTGQGANYGYTF	TGCAGCGATACTGGACAGGGTGCGAACTATGGCTACACCTTC
TRBV7-2	-	-	TRBJ2-3	CASSPMRDTQYF	TGTGCCAGCAGCCCTATGAGGGATACGCAGTATTTT
TRBV4-3	-	-	TRBJ2-4	CASSPGGGVKNIQYF	TGCGCCAGCAGCCCAGGAGGGGGAGTCAAAAACATTCAGTACTTC
TRBV12-3/TRBV12-4	few	-	TRBJ1-1	CASTLKLGGTEAFF	TGTGCCAGCACCCTGAAGTTGGGGGGCACTGAAGCTTTCTTT
TRBV5-4	many	-	TRBJ2-7	CASNSLGYEQYF	TGTGCCAGCAACAGTTTAGGATACGAGCAGTACTTC
TRBV7-2	-	-	TRBJ1-2	CASSPLGYTF	TGTGCCAGCAGCCCCCTTGGCTACACCTTC
TRBV10-3	-	TRBD2	TRBJ2-5	CASGAIGLAGGTETQYF	TGTGCCTCCGGTGCTATCGGACTAGCGGGGGGGACGGAGACCCAGTACTTC
TRBV14	many	TRBD2	TRBJ2-6	CASSDGLAYAGANVLTF	TGTGCCAGCAGCGACGGACTAGCCTACGCTGGGGCCAACGTCCTGACTTTC
TRBV11-2	-	-	TRBJ1-2	CASSGGGSDLSRYGYTF	TGTGCCAGCAGCGGGGGAGGTTCGGATCTCTCTCGCTATGGCTACACCTTC
TRBV14	many	-	TRBJ1-1	CASSQGFNTEAFF	TGTGCCAGCAGCCAGGGGTTTAACACTGAAGCTTTCTTT
TRBV20-1	-	TRBD2	TRBJ2-1	CSAYPIAGVGVGEQFF	TGCAGTGCTTACCCGATAGCGGGAGTGGGGGTGGGTGAGCAGTTCTTC
TRBV7-6	many	TRBD1	TRBJ2-3	CASSLAQGATDTQYF	TGTGCCAGCAGCTTAGCGCAGGGGGCTACAGATACGCAGTATTTT
TRBV10-3	-	-	TRBJ2-7	CASRSTQTYEQYF	TGTGCCAGCAGATCGACTCAAACCTACGAGCAGTACTTC
TRBV11-2	-	TRBD2	TRBJ2-7	CASSKSGLAGGGTYEQYF	TGTGCCAGCAGCAAATCGGGACTAGCGGGAGGCGGGACCTACGAGCAGTACTTC
TRBV10-3	-	-	TRBJ2-1	CAISENQLAYNEQFF	TGTGCCATCAGTGAGAATCAGCTAGCCTACAATGAGCAGTTCTTC
TRBV10-3	-	TRBD2	TRBJ2-1	CAITEGAGVPYNEQFF	TGTGCCATCACGGAAGGAGCGGGGGTACCCTACAATGAGCAGTTCTTC
TRBV6-1	-	-	TRBJ1-6	CASSDYSSQWSVLGF	TGTGCCAGCAGCGACTACTCATCACAATGGTCGGTCCTAGGCTTT
TRBV5-4	once	TRBD2	TRBJ2-1	CASSFSGGPSYNEQFF	TGTGCCAGCAGCTTTAGCGGGGGACCCTCCTACAATGAGCAGTTCTTC
TRBV30	many	TRBD1	TRBJ1-6	CAGTGQGHSPLHF	TGTGCAGGGACGGGACAGGGACATTCACCCCTCCACTTT
TRBV7-9	-	-	TRBJ1-1	CASSLAARTAFF	TGTGCCAGCAGCTTAGCTGCCCGGACAGCTTTCTTT
TRBV7-9	-	-	TRBJ2-7	CASSPGGGGLNEQYF	TGTGCCAGCAGCCCCGGGGGTGGAGGGTTGAACGAGCAGTACTTC
TRBV15	few	-	TRBJ2-7	CATSIAVGEQYF	TGTGCCACCAGCATAGCAGTTGGGGAGCAGTACTTC
TRBV12-3/TRBV12-4	-	TRBD1	TRBJ2-7	CASSLPQGANEQYF	TGTGCCAGCAGTTTACCCCAGGGGGCAAACGAGCAGTACTTC
TRBV15	-	TRBD2	TRBJ2-7	CATSRDWLAGGREQYF	TGTGCCACCAGCAGAGATTGGCTAGCGGGGGGGCGCGAGCAGTACTTC
TRBV15	many	TRBD1	TRBJ1-2	CATPPHGQGALGYTF	TGTGCCACCCCCCCCCACGGACAGGGGGCTTTAGGCTACACCTTC
TRBV19	many	TRBD2	TRBJ2-3	CASSLNPRGDTQYF	TGTGCCAGTAGCCTCAATCCGCGGGGGGATACGCAGTATTTT
TRBV20-1	many	TRBD2	TRBJ2-7	CSANQLAGVYEQYF	TGCAGTGCTAACCAACTAGCGGGGGTCTACGAGCAGTACTTC
TRBV19	-	-	TRBJ2-7	CASSIDRWSGEQYF	TGTGCCAGTAGTATAGATCGATGGTCGGGCGAGCAGTACTTC
TRBV7-3	-	-	TRBJ2-7	CASSSYAAEQYF	TGTGCCAGCAGCTCATACGCCGCTGAGCAGTACTTC
TRBV10-2	-	-	TRBJ2-7	CASSEPLGGGEQYF	TGCGCCAGCAGTGAGCCCCTCGGAGGGGGCGAGCAGTACTTC
TRBV2	-	-	TRBJ2-2	CAGSADGELFF	TGTGCCGGCAGTGCCGATGGGGAGCTGTTTTTT
TRBV7-9	many	-	TRBJ2-1	CASSLRADVYLYNEQFF	TGTGCCAGCAGCTTACGCGCGGACGTATACCTCTACAATGAGCAGTTCTTC
TRBV6-2/TRBV6-3	many	-	TRBJ2-7	CASRQGGYEQYF	TGTGCCAGCCGCCAAGGAGGCTACGAGCAGTACTTC
TRBV20-1	many	TRBD2	TRBJ2-2	CSARASGGAGELFF	TGCAGTGCTAGGGCTAGCGGGGGGGCCGGGGAGCTGTTTTTT
TRBV6-7	-	-	TRBJ2-1	CASSLQVLPPSYNEQFF	TGTGCCAGCAGCTTACAAGTACTACCACCCTCCTACAATGAGCAGTTCTTC
TRBV20-1	many	TRBD2	TRBJ2-1	CSAGLAGTYNEQFF	TGCAGTGCCGGACTAGCGGGAACCTACAATGAGCAGTTCTTC